A selection of T cell receptor beta chains follows, all from one sample in a study of CD8 T cells in ankylosing spondylitis. TCRdb processed the 5' RACE reads anew with MiXCR; each CDR3 protein has one entry. The sample yields some 90,000 distinct CDR3 sequences, 27% seen once. Sequenced: blood, either unsorted or a sorted T cell fraction (not recorded which). The source of these receptors is a male donor with ankylosing spondylitis or in good health (not recorded which). CDR3s include the opening cysteine and the closing phenylalanine or tryptophan. A D gene is named only where the DNA matches it firmly. A row's size may be missing; if present it is once, few, many or a size class.

J gene | clone size | D gene | V gene | CDR3 protein | CDR3 DNA
TRBJ2-5 | NA | NA | TRBV5-1 | CASSFQSQETQYF | TGCGCCAGCAGCTTTCAGTCTCAAGAGACCCAGTACTTC
TRBJ1-2 | NA | TRBD1 | TRBV5-4 | CASSLAQGADGYTF | TGTGCCAGCAGCTTGGCACAGGGGGCCGATGGCTACACCTTC
TRBJ2-7 | many | NA | TRBV5-1 | CASSLGREVEQYF | TGCGCCAGCAGCTTGGGCCGTGAGGTCGAGCAGTACTTC
TRBJ2-1 | few | TRBD1 | TRBV12-3/TRBV12-4 | CASSPSETGVSYNEQFF | TGTGCCAGCAGCCCCTCAGAGACAGGGGTTTCCTACAATGAGCAGTTCTTC
TRBJ2-5 | NA | NA | TRBV5-6 | CASSHYGAPGIRETQYF | TGTGCCAGCAGCCATTATGGGGCTCCTGGAATTAGAGAGACCCAGTACTTC
TRBJ2-3 | NA | TRBD2 | TRBV7-3 | CASSLSSGGILDTQYF | TGTGCCAGCAGCCTTTCTAGCGGGGGGATTTTAGATACGCAGTATTTT
TRBJ1-5 | NA | NA | TRBV2 | CASSLQGGDQPQHF | TGTGCCAGCAGTCTACAGGGAGGTGATCAGCCCCAGCATTTT
TRBJ1-1 | few | TRBD1 | TRBV5-1 | CASRDNRGGTEAFF | TGCGCCAGCAGAGATAACAGGGGAGGGACTGAAGCTTTCTTT
TRBJ2-3 | NA | TRBD2 | TRBV20-1 | CSARVIKNGRAGADTQYF | TGCAGTGCTAGAGTAATAAAGAACGGGAGGGCCGGGGCAGATACGCAGTATTTT
TRBJ2-5 | NA | NA | TRBV12-3/TRBV12-4 | CASTQKGRWETQYF | TGTGCCAGCACCCAAAAGGGCCGATGGGAGACCCAGTACTTC
TRBJ2-2 | NA | NA | TRBV20-1 | CSARDGGPNTGELFF | TGCAGTGCTAGAGATGGGGGGCCGAACACCGGGGAGCTGTTTTTT
TRBJ1-3 | few | NA | TRBV5-1 | CASSLYRAGSGNTIYF | TGCGCCAGCAGCTTATACAGGGCCGGCTCCGGAAACACCATATATTTT
TRBJ1-1 | many | NA | TRBV12-3/TRBV12-4 | CASSLTGVGTEAFF | TGTGCCAGCAGTTTAACGGGGGTGGGCACTGAAGCTTTCTTT
TRBJ2-5 | few | TRBD2 | TRBV5-5 | CASSHLAEQETQYF | TGTGCCAGCAGTCATCTAGCGGAACAAGAGACCCAGTACTTC
TRBJ2-5 | NA | NA | TRBV5-6 | CASSLTQETQYF | TGTGCCAGCAGCTTGACCCAAGAGACCCAGTACTTC
TRBJ1-2 | many | NA | TRBV20-1 | CSAKTENYGYTF | TGCAGTGCAAAGACAGAGAACTATGGCTACACCTTC
TRBJ2-1 | once | NA | TRBV11-2 | CASSSYDGDEQFF | TGTGCCAGCAGCTCGTACGACGGGGATGAGCAGTTCTTC
TRBJ2-3 | NA | TRBD1 | TRBV5-1 | CASSRQDRGLTDTQYF | TGCGCCAGCAGTCGCCAGGACAGGGGGCTCACAGATACGCAGTATTTT
TRBJ2-3 | few | NA | TRBV19 | CASSIGGGGTDTQYF | TGTGCCAGTAGTATAGGCGGCGGAGGCACAGATACGCAGTATTTT
TRBJ2-7 | few | NA | TRBV7-9 | CASSFTYEQYF | TGTGCCAGCAGCTTCACCTACGAGCAGTACTTC
TRBJ2-7 | NA | NA | TRBV6-5 | CASSSRLYYEQYF | TGTGCCAGCAGTTCCAGACTATACTACGAGCAGTACTTC
TRBJ2-3 | few | NA | TRBV5-1 | CASSLGSLFTDTQYF | TGCGCCAGCAGCTTGGGTAGCCTGTTCACAGATACGCAGTATTTT
TRBJ2-5 | once | NA | TRBV7-9 | CASRTTGIAETQYF | TGTGCCAGCAGGACAACAGGAATCGCAGAGACCCAGTACTTC
TRBJ2-1 | NA | NA | TRBV20-1 | CSARDRLPGGRTYNEQFF | TGCAGTGCTAGAGATCGATTACCCGGTGGACGGACCTACAATGAGCAGTTCTTC
TRBJ2-1 | NA | NA | TRBV5-1 | CASSLPSGYNEQFF | TGCGCCAGCAGCTTGCCGAGCGGATACAATGAGCAGTTCTTC
TRBJ1-5 | few | NA | TRBV12-3/TRBV12-4 | CASRDSGNQPQHF | TGTGCCAGCAGGGACAGCGGGAATCAGCCCCAGCATTTT
TRBJ2-1 | NA | TRBD1 | TRBV2 | CASSGTGSSYNEQFF | TGTGCCAGCAGCGGGACAGGGAGCTCCTACAATGAGCAGTTCTTC
TRBJ2-1 | few | NA | TRBV7-6 | CASSVEFYNEQFF | TGTGCCAGCAGCGTCGAGTTTTACAATGAGCAGTTCTTC
TRBJ1-5 | NA | TRBD1 | TRBV28 | CASRAGGPQPQHF | TGTGCCAGCAGGGCAGGGGGTCCTCAGCCCCAGCATTTT
TRBJ1-5 | NA | NA | TRBV5-1 | CASSEGYSNQPQHF | TGCGCCAGCAGCGAGGGATATAGCAATCAGCCCCAGCATTTT
TRBJ2-3 | NA | NA | TRBV6-2/TRBV6-3 | CASSPSRGGRIDTQYF | TGTGCCAGCAGCCCCTCAAGGGGGGGCCGGATAGATACGCAGTATTTT
TRBJ2-7 | NA | TRBD1 | TRBV29-1 | CSAGQGSEQYF | TGCAGCGCCGGACAGGGCTCCGAGCAGTACTTC
TRBJ1-2 | few | NA | TRBV7-8 | CASSVDVRGKGYTF | TGTGCCAGCAGCGTCGACGTGAGGGGAAAGGGCTACACCTTC
TRBJ1-2 | NA | TRBD1 | TRBV24-1 | CATSDRTGPNYGYTF | TGTGCCACCAGTGACAGGACAGGGCCCAACTATGGCTACACCTTC
TRBJ2-7 | NA | NA | TRBV27 | CASSLQGQYEQYF | TGTGCCAGCAGTTTGCAAGGACAGTACGAGCAGTACTTC
TRBJ2-3 | few | TRBD2 | TRBV3-1 | CASSLSGGAGTDTQYF | TGTGCCAGCAGCCTTAGCGGGGGGGCCGGCACAGATACGCAGTATTTT
TRBJ1-3 | NA | NA | TRBV15 | CATSTPVVNTIYF | TGTGCCACCAGCACCCCAGTGGTAAACACCATATATTTT
TRBJ2-5 | few | TRBD1 | TRBV7-7 | CASSLAPTGAETQYF | TGTGCTAGCAGCTTAGCTCCGACAGGGGCGGAGACCCAGTACTTC
TRBJ2-7 | many | TRBD2 | TRBV29-1 | CSVEEGEAGETYEQYF | TGCAGCGTTGAAGAGGGTGAAGCGGGGGAGACCTACGAGCAGTACTTC
TRBJ2-1 | few | TRBD2 | TRBV6-2/TRBV6-3 | CASKSSGDNEQFF | TGTGCCAGCAAATCTAGCGGTGACAATGAGCAGTTCTTC
TRBJ1-5 | few | NA | TRBV20-1 | CSARDSMTPILFQHF | TGCAGTGCTAGAGATTCTATGACCCCCATCCTGTTCCAGCATTTT
TRBJ1-1 | many | NA | TRBV20-1 | CGTPRFVVNTEAFF | TGCGGCACACCACGTTTCGTCGTGAACACTGAAGCTTTCTTT
TRBJ1-5 | NA | TRBD1 | TRBV7-9 | CASSMTGSQPQHF | TGTGCCAGCAGCATGACAGGGTCCCAGCCCCAGCATTTT